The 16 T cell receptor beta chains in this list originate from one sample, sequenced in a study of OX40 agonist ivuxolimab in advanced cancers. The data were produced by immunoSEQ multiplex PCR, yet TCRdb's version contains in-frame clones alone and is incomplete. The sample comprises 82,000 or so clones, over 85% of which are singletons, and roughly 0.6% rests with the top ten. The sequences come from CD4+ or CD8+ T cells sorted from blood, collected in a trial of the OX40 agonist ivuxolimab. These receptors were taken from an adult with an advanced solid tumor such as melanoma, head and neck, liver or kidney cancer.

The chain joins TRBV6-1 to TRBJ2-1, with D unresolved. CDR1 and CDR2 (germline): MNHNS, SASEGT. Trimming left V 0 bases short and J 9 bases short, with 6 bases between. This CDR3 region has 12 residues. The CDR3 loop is CASSEARLEQFF. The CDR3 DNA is TGTGCCAGCAGTGAAGCCCGGCTTGAGCAGTTCTTC.

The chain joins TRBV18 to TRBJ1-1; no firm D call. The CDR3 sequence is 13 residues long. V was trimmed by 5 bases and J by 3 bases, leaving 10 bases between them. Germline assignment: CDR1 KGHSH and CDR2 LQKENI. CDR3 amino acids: CASSSSGDTEAFF. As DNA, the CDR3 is TGTGCCAGCTCATCCAGTGGGGACACTGAAGCTTTCTTT. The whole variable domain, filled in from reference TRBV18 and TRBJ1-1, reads NAGVMQNPRHLVRRRGQEARLRCSPMKGHSHVYWYRQLPEEGLKFMVYLQKENIIDESGMPKERFSAEFPKEGPSILRIQQVVRGDSAAYFCASSSSGDTEAFFGQGTRLTVV.

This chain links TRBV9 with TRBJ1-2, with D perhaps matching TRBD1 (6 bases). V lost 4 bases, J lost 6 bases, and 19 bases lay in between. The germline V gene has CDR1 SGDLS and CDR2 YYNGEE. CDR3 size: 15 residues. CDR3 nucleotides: TGTGCCAGCAGCTCCCGTCGACAGGCTTTCGATGGCTACACCTTC. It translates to CASSSRRQAFDGYTF.

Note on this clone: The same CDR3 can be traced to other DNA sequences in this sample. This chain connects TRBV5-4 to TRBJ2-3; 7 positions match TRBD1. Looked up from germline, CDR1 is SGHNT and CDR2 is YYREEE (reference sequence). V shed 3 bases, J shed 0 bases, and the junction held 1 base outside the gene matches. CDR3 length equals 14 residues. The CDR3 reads CASSSQGSTDTQYF. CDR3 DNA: TGTGCCAGCAGCTCACAGGGGAGCACAGATACGCAGTATTTT.

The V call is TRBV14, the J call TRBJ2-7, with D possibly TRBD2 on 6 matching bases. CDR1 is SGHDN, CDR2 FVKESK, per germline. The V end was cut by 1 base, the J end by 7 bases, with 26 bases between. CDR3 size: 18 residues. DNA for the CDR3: TGTGCCAGCAGCCAAGCCAGGGACTGGTGGAGCGGGCGCTCGGAGCAGTACTTC. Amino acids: CASSQARDWWSGRSEQYF. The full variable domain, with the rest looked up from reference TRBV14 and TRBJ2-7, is EAGVTQFPSHSVIEKGQTVTLRCDPISGHDNLYWYRRVMGKEIKFLLHFVKESKQDESGMPNNRFLAERTGGTYSTLKVQPAELEDSGVYFCASSQARDWWSGRSEQYFGPGTRLTVT.

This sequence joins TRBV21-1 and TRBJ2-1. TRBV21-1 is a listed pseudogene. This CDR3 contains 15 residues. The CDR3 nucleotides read TGTGCCAGCAGCAAACAGACGGGGCCCGACAATGAGCAGTTCTTC. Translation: CASSKQTGPDNEQFF.

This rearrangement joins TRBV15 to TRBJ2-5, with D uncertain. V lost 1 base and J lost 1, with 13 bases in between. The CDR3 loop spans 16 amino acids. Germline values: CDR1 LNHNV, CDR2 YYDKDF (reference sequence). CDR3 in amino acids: CATSRGVPGLQETQYF. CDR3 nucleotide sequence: TGTGCCACCAGCAGAGGAGTACCCGGCCTCCAAGAGACCCAGTACTTC.

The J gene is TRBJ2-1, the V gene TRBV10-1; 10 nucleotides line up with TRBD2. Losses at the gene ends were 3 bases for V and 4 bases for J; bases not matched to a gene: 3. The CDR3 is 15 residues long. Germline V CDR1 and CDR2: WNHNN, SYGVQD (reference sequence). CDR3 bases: TGCGCCAGCAGTGAAGGGACTAGCGTGTACAATGAGCAGTTCTTC. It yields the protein CASSEGTSVYNEQFF.

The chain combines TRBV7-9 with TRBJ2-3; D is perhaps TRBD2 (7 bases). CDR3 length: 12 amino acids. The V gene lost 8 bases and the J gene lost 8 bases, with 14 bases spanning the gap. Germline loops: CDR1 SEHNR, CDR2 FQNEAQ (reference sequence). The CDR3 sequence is CASVPGEGTQYF. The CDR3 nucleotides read TGTGCCAGCGTCCCAGGGGAGGGTACGCAGTATTTT.

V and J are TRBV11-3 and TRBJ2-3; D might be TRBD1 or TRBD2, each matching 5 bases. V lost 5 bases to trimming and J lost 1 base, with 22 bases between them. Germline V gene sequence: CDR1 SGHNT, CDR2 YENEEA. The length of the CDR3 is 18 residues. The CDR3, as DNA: TGTGCCAGCAGCAACCTTAACCGTTGGGGGATGGGCACAGATACGCAGTATTTT. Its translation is CASSNLNRWGMGTDTQYF.

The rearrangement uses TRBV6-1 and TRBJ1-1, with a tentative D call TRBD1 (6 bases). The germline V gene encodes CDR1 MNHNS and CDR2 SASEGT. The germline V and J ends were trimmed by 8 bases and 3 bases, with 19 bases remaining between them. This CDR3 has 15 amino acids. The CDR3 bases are TGTGCCAGCCTAAAACACAGGGCGGCGGACACTGAAGCTTTCTTT. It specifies CASLKHRAADTEAFF.

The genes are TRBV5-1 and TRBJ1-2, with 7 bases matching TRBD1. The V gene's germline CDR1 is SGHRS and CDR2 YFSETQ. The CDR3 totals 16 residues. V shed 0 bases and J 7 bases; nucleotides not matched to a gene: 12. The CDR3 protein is CASSLALGRGFPGYTF. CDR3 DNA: TGCGCCAGCAGCTTGGCCTTGGGCAGGGGGTTTCCTGGCTACACCTTC.

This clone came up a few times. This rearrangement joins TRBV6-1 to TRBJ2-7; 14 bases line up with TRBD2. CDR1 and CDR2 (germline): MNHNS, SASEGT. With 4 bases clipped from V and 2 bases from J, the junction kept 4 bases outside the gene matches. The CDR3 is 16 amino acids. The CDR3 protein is CASSGGTSGSPYEQYF. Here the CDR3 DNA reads TGTGCCAGCAGTGGGGGGACTAGCGGGAGCCCCTACGAGCAGTACTTC.

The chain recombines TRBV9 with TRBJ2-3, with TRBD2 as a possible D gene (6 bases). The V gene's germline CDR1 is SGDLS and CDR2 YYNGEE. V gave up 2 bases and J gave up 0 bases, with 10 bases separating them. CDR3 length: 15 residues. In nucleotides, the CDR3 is TGTGCCAGCAGCGTTCGGGGGATTAGCACAGATACGCAGTATTTT. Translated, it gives CASSVRGISTDTQYF. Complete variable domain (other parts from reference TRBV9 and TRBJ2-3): DSGVTQTPKHLITATGQRVTLRCSPRSGDLSVYWYQQSLDQGLQFLIQYYNGEERAKGNILERFSAQQFPDLHSELNLSSLELGDSALYFCASSVRGISTDTQYFGPGTRLTVL.

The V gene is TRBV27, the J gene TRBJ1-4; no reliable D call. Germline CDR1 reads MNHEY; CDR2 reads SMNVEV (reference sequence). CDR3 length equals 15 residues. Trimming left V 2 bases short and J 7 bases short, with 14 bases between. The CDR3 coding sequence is TGTGCCAGCAGTTTAAACCAACCCGGTAGTGAAAAACTGTTTTTT. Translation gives CASSLNQPGSEKLFF.

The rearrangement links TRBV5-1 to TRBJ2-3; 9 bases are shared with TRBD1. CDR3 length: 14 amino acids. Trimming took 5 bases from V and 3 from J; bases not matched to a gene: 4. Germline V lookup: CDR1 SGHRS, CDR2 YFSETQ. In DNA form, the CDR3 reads TGCGCCAGCAGTGGGGACAGGGAAACAGATACGCAGTATTTT. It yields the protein CASSGDRETDTQYF.